The clone carrying this T cell receptor (beta chain) has just a few counts. From germline, CDR1 is MGHRA and CDR2 YSYEKL. The CDR3 extends over 17 amino acids. Trimming cost V 2 bases and J 5 bases; bases outside gene matches: 10. For the second PCR, which ran for roughly 6 to 11 cycles, a sample-barcoded 5' primer and a J-beta primer mix were used. TCRdb independently ran MiXCR on the 5' RACE reads; one entry per CDR3 protein. In the table there are more than 500,000 distinct CDR3 sequences, about 26% of which are singletons. The record originates from a study of blood T cells in healthy people across ages. These same records also appear under a second study, on T cells of mothers and their children.

The origin of this receptor is a boy younger than 10 in good health. Sequenced material: blood. This chain links TRBV4-1 with TRBJ2-3; TRBD2 aligns across 10 bases. CDR3: CASSQRQTSGVGDTQYF. The CDR3 DNA sequence: TGCGCCAGCAGCCAACGGCAAACTAGCGGGGTAGGAGATACGCAGTATTTT.